Listed below are T cell receptor beta chains from one sample, sequenced in a study of blood T cell repertoires in COVID-19. Only in-frame clones appear in the TCRdb table, and some are missing; sequencing was by immunoSEQ multiplex PCR. The sample yields about 66,000 clones, around 84% seen once. The source material was peripheral blood. The receptors were gathered from a man aged 50 or older with active COVID-19. Each CDR3 is given with its conserved first and last residue. D genes are given only for firm matches. A clone size is listed for some rows: how often the clone was seen (once, few, many), or a class if it is expanded.

V gene: TRBV7-9
J gene: TRBJ2-1
clone size: .
D gene: .
CDR3 DNA: TGTGCCAGCAGCTTGCGGAACTCAGATGAGCAGTTCTTC
CDR3 protein: CASSLRNSDEQFF

V gene: TRBV6-6
J gene: TRBJ1-2
clone size: .
D gene: TRBD1
CDR3 DNA: TGTGCCAGCAGTTACTTCTCGACAGGGGAAAATGGCTACACCTTC
CDR3 protein: CASSYFSTGENGYTF

V gene: TRBV10-3
J gene: TRBJ2-4
clone size: .
D gene: TRBD1
CDR3 DNA: TGTGCCATCAGTGGACGGGACAGGGACGAAAACATTCAGTACTTC
CDR3 protein: CAISGRDRDENIQYF

V gene: TRBV5-5
J gene: TRBJ1-5
clone size: .
D gene: .
CDR3 DNA: TGTGCCAGCAGCTTGATGGGAGGGACTAGCAATCAGCCCCAGCATTTT
CDR3 protein: CASSLMGGTSNQPQHF

V gene: TRBV27
J gene: TRBJ2-7
clone size: .
D gene: .
CDR3 DNA: TGTGCCAGCAGTTCCGACTATCTAAGCTACGAGCAGTACTTC
CDR3 protein: CASSSDYLSYEQYF

V gene: TRBV11-2
J gene: TRBJ1-1
clone size: few
D gene: .
CDR3 DNA: TGTGCCAGCAGCTTCGGGGGAACTGAAGCTTTCTTT
CDR3 protein: CASSFGGTEAFF

V gene: TRBV7-8
J gene: TRBJ1-5
clone size: once
D gene: TRBD1
CDR3 DNA: TGTGCCAGCAGCTTAGGGACAGGGAATAATCAGCCCCAGCATTTT
CDR3 protein: CASSLGTGNNQPQHF

V gene: TRBV4-1
J gene: TRBJ1-5
clone size: .
D gene: TRBD1
CDR3 DNA: TGCGCCAGCAGCCGGGTTACAGGGGGCGGGCAGCCCCAGCATTTT
CDR3 protein: CASSRVTGGGQPQHF

V gene: TRBV6-4
J gene: TRBJ1-1
clone size: .
D gene: TRBD1
CDR3 DNA: TGTGCCAGCAGCGAAGACAGGGGGACTGAAGCTTTCTTT
CDR3 protein: CASSEDRGTEAFF

V gene: TRBV10-3
J gene: TRBJ2-7
clone size: once
D gene: .
CDR3 DNA: TGTGCCATAAGCAACCGGGACTCCAGCTCCTACGAGCAGTACTTC
CDR3 protein: CAISNRDSSSYEQYF

V gene: TRBV20-1
J gene: TRBJ2-7
clone size: .
D gene: .
CDR3 DNA: TGCAGTGCCAGGTCCTACGAGCAGTACTTC
CDR3 protein: CSARSYEQYF

V gene: TRBV7-2
J gene: TRBJ2-7
clone size: .
D gene: TRBD2
CDR3 DNA: TGTGCCAGCAGCTTAGGAGCGGGGTCCCGCGAGCAGTACTTC
CDR3 protein: CASSLGAGSREQYF

V gene: TRBV11-2
J gene: TRBJ1-2
clone size: once
D gene: TRBD1
CDR3 DNA: TGTGCCAGCAGGGGACAGGGGTACTATGGCTACACCTTC
CDR3 protein: CASRGQGYYGYTF

V gene: TRBV5-1
J gene: TRBJ1-1
clone size: .
D gene: TRBD1
CDR3 DNA: TGCGCCAGCAGCCCTTCAGGGGGCTTGAACACTGAAGCTTTCTTT
CDR3 protein: CASSPSGGLNTEAFF

V gene: TRBV11-2
J gene: TRBJ2-2
clone size: .
D gene: .
CDR3 DNA: TGTGCCAGCAGCTTACAGGGGACCGGGGAGCTGTTTTTT
CDR3 protein: CASSLQGTGELFF

V gene: TRBV14
J gene: TRBJ2-5
clone size: .
D gene: TRBD2
CDR3 DNA: TGTGCCAGCAGCCAAGGGAGACTAGCGGGACTGTACCAAGAGACCCAGTACTTC
CDR3 protein: CASSQGRLAGLYQETQYF

V gene: TRBV6-6
J gene: TRBJ1-1
clone size: .
D gene: TRBD1
CDR3 DNA: TGTGCCAGCAGTTACCCGCAACTTGGGGACAGAACTGAAGCTTTCTTT
CDR3 protein: CASSYPQLGDRTEAFF

V gene: TRBV27
J gene: TRBJ1-6
clone size: .
D gene: TRBD1
CDR3 DNA: TGTGCCAGCAGTATCGACAGGGGACCCCTCCACTTT
CDR3 protein: CASSIDRGPLHF

V gene: TRBV7-3
J gene: TRBJ2-3
clone size: .
D gene: .
CDR3 DNA: TGTGCCAGCAGCTTATCCGCAGGATCAGATACGCAGTATTTT
CDR3 protein: CASSLSAGSDTQYF

V gene: TRBV7-7
J gene: TRBJ2-2
clone size: .
D gene: TRBD2
CDR3 DNA: TGTGCCAGCAGCTTAGTCCTCCCTAGCGGGGGGGAGAACACCGGGGAGCTGTTTTTT
CDR3 protein: CASSLVLPSGGENTGELFF

V gene: TRBV6-5
J gene: TRBJ1-1
clone size: .
D gene: .
CDR3 DNA: TGTGCCAGCAGAGTCCTACAGGGGAACACTGAAGCTTTCTTT
CDR3 protein: CASRVLQGNTEAFF

V gene: TRBV10-3
J gene: TRBJ1-1
clone size: .
D gene: .
CDR3 DNA: TGTGCCATCAGGGAACGACAGGTGAACACTGAAGCTTTCTTT
CDR3 protein: CAIRERQVNTEAFF

V gene: TRBV7-8
J gene: TRBJ1-6
clone size: few
D gene: .
CDR3 DNA: TGTGCCAGCAGCTTAGCCAGGGTGAATTCACCCCTCCACTTT
CDR3 protein: CASSLARVNSPLHF

V gene: TRBV3-1/TRBV3-2
J gene: TRBJ2-7
clone size: .
D gene: .
CDR3 DNA: TGTGCCAGCAAAGACAATAGGATCTCCTACGAGCAGTACTTC
CDR3 protein: CASKDNRISYEQYF

V gene: TRBV29-1
J gene: TRBJ1-3
clone size: .
D gene: .
CDR3 DNA: TGCAGCGTTTTAGGAAGACAGCTCTCTGGAAACACCATATATTTT
CDR3 protein: CSVLGRQLSGNTIYF

V gene: TRBV5-5
J gene: TRBJ2-5
clone size: .
D gene: TRBD2
CDR3 DNA: TGTGCCAGCAGCTTGGTTCATCCTAGCGGGAGGGGCCAAGAGACCCAGTACTTC
CDR3 protein: CASSLVHPSGRGQETQYF

V gene: TRBV5-4
J gene: TRBJ2-7
clone size: once
D gene: .
CDR3 DNA: TGTGCCAGCAGCTTGCGGTTTTCACAGCGGCTCGAGCAGTACTTC
CDR3 protein: CASSLRFSQRLEQYF

V gene: TRBV6-4
J gene: TRBJ2-1
clone size: .
D gene: .
CDR3 DNA: TGTGCCAGCAGTGACTCGACTTCACGGTCGGGAAATGAGCAGTTCTTC
CDR3 protein: CASSDSTSRSGNEQFF

V gene: TRBV14
J gene: TRBJ2-5
clone size: .
D gene: TRBD1
CDR3 DNA: TGTGCCAGCAGCCAAGTCTATCATGGGACAGGCCAAGAGACCCAGTACTTC
CDR3 protein: CASSQVYHGTGQETQYF

V gene: TRBV10-2
J gene: TRBJ1-1
clone size: .
D gene: .
CDR3 DNA: TGCGCCAGCAGAGACTGGGACACTGAAGCTTTCTTT
CDR3 protein: CASRDWDTEAFF

V gene: TRBV7-2
J gene: TRBJ2-2
clone size: .
D gene: TRBD2
CDR3 DNA: TGTGCCAGCAGCCCCTATGGTTGGGGGGGCACCGGGGAGCTGTTTTTT
CDR3 protein: CASSPYGWGGTGELFF

V gene: TRBV18
J gene: TRBJ2-7
clone size: .
D gene: TRBD1
CDR3 DNA: TGTGCCAGCTCACCCCAGGGCAGGGGGTCCAACTACGAGCAGTACTTC
CDR3 protein: CASSPQGRGSNYEQYF